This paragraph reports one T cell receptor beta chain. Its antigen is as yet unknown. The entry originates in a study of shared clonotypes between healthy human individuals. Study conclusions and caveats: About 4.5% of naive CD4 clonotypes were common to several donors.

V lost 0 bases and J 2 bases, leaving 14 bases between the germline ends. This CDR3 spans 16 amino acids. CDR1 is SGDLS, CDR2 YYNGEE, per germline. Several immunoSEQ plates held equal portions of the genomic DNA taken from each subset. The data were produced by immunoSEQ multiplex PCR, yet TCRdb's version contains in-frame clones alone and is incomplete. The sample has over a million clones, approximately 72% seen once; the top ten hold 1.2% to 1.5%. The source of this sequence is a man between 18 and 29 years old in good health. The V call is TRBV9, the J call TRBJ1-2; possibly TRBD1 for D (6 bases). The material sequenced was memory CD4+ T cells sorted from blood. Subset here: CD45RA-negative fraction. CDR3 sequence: CASSVGAGEWNYGYTF. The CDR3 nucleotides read TGTGCCAGCAGCGTAGGGGCAGGGGAGTGGAACTATGGCTACACCTTC.